This entry concerns a single T cell receptor beta chain. TCRdb's table, derived via immunoSEQ multiplex PCR, lists solely in-frame clones and lacks some. The profile shows about 50,000 clones, about 89% of them singletons. This specimen belongs to a study of T cell changes during pregnancy in multiple sclerosis. The germline V and J ends were trimmed by 2 bases and 4 bases, with 20 bases remaining between them. This CDR3 is built from 18 residues. CDR1 is MNHNS and CDR2 is SASEGT in the germline V gene. The sequences come from CD8+ T cells from peripheral blood mononuclear cells, collected after pregnancy. V usage is TRBV6-1 and J usage is TRBJ2-2; the D gene is possibly TRBD2 (7 bases). This clonotype was obtained from a female donor with multiple sclerosis, enrolled in a pregnancy study. Here the CDR3 reads CASSERRGPQYRTGELFF. DNA for the CDR3: TGTGCCAGCAGTGAAAGGCGGGGGCCACAATACCGCACCGGGGAGCTGTTTTTT.